Presented here are 19 T cell receptor beta chains from one specimen sequenced in a study of PD-1 blockade in classical Hodgkin lymphoma. Exposure to brentuximab vedotin varied, and each patient had relapsed following autologous stem cell transplantation. The assay was immunoSEQ multiplex PCR, and TCRdb's table has in-frame clones only and misses some. The table shows around 28,000 clones, with approximately 70% occurring only once. Here the sequenced sample was peripheral blood mononuclear cells (PBMCs), taken before the second cycle of nivolumab. Every receptor here comes from a human donor with classical Hodgkin lymphoma.

The V and J genes are TRBV5-4 and TRBJ2-1; 11 positions match TRBD2. Germline lookup yields CDR1 SGHNT and CDR2 YYREEE (reference sequence). The CDR3 is 16 amino acids. J gave up 0 bases and V 4 bases, and 3 bases lay outside the gene matches. The CDR3 loop is CASSPGLAGSYNEQFF. DNA for the CDR3: TGTGCCAGCAGCCCTGGACTAGCGGGCTCCTACAATGAGCAGTTCTTC.

This clone was recorded a few times. CDR3 nucleotides: TGTGCCAGCAGCGTAGCTTTAGGGGGTACTGGAAACACCATATATTTT. Encoded protein: CASSVALGGTGNTIYF. The J gene is TRBJ1-3, the V gene TRBV9; D perhaps matches TRBD1 (6 bases). This CDR3 comprises 16 residues. V was clipped by 0 bases and J by 2 bases, with 12 bases between them. The germline V gene has CDR1 SGDLS and CDR2 YYNGEE.

This clone has just a few counts. J is TRBJ1-1 and V is TRBV5-1, with a possible D match to TRBD1 (6 bases). CDR3 length equals 15 residues. Trimming left V 3 bases short and J 4 bases short, with 16 bases between. Germline V gene lookup returns CDR1 SGHRS and CDR2 YFSETQ. The CDR3 DNA reads as TGCGCCAGCAGCTCCATCTTAGGGGGGGTCACTGAAGCTTTCTTT. Translated: CASSSILGGVTEAFF.

This chain joins TRBV19 and TRBJ1-6, with D unclear. With 4 bases removed from V and 6 bases from J, the gap between germline ends came to 10 bases. The CDR3 consists of 14 residues. Germline V CDR1 and CDR2: LNHDA, SQIVND (reference sequence). CDR3 sequence reads: CASSTLGPNSPLHF. The CDR3 DNA reads as TGTGCCAGTAGTACTTTAGGACCTAATTCACCCCTCCACTTT.

V and J are TRBV6-1 and TRBJ1-5, with D unclear. Per the germline V gene, CDR1 is MNHNS and CDR2 is SASEGT. The CDR3 is made up of 15 amino acids. Trimming took 4 bases from V and 0 from J, leaving 10 bases between them. CDR3 DNA sequence: TGTGCCAGCAGTGGAACGGCTTATAGCAATCAGCCCCAGCATTTT. Amino acid sequence: CASSGTAYSNQPQHF.

This chain links TRBV29-1 with TRBJ2-5; perhaps D is TRBD1 or TRBD2 (5 bases each). The assigned J gene may be wrong: the sequence end matches TRBJ2-7 better. The CDR3 loop spans 13 amino acids. CDR1 and CDR2 from the germline V gene are SQVTM and ANQGSEA. CDR3 protein: CSVAAPGTNEQYF. DNA of the CDR3: TGCAGCGTTGCAGCCCCCGGGACCAACGAGCAGTACTTC.

V is TRBV28 and J is TRBJ1-1; unclear D gene. There are 13 residues in the CDR3. Trimming removed 10 bases at V and 11 bases at J, with 23 bases between. Germline-derived CDR1 and CDR2 are MDHEN and SYDVKM. The CDR3 DNA follows: TGTGCCATCTCAAACCCCGGGGTGAATTCGGCTTTCTTT. It yields the protein CAISNPGVNSAFF. The entire variable domain, with the rest obtained from reference TRBV28 and TRBJ1-1, is as follows: DVKVTQSSRYLVKRTGEKVFLECVQDMDHENMFWYRQDPGLGLRLIYFSYDVKMKEKGDIPEGYSVSREKKERFSLILESASTNQTSMYLCAISNPGVNSAFFGQGTRLTVV.

V usage is TRBV15 and J usage is TRBJ1-1; TRBD1 might be the D (6 bases). V lost 0 bases and J 7 bases, leaving 12 bases between the germline ends. This CDR3 has 14 residues. The germline gives CDR1 LNHNV, CDR2 YYDKDF (reference sequence). Here the CDR3 reads CATSRDLGGGEAFF. The CDR3 DNA reads TGTGCCACCAGCAGAGATCTCGGGGGCGGTGAAGCTTTCTTT.

V gene TRBV11-1 combines with J gene TRBJ2-3; no definite D call. V lost 6 bases, J lost 1 base, and 11 bases lay in between. The CDR3 totals 14 residues. CDR1 and CDR2 (germline): SGHAT, FQDESV (reference sequence). CDR3 sequence reads: CASSIGERTDTQYF. The DNA for the CDR3 is TGTGCCAGCAGTATCGGTGAACGCACAGATACGCAGTATTTT.

This clone was recorded once. This chain joins TRBV19 and TRBJ2-5; 10 positions match TRBD1. This CDR3 is 15 amino acids long. The germline gives CDR1 LNHDA, CDR2 SQIVND (reference sequence). The V gene end was trimmed by 6 bases and the J gene end by 5 bases; junction bases not matched to a gene: 9. CDR3 loop: CASSQVTGGAETQYF. In DNA, the CDR3 is TGTGCCAGTAGCCAGGTGACAGGGGGCGCTGAGACCCAGTACTTC.

The chain couples TRBV18 to TRBJ1-2; D might be TRBD1 (5 bases). The CDR3 is 13 amino acids. Trimming pared 3 bases from V and 2 bases from J, leaving 7 bases between. Germline V gene sequence: CDR1 KGHSH, CDR2 LQKENI. CDR3 in amino acids: CASSPGPNYGYTF. DNA of the CDR3: TGTGCCAGCTCACCGGGACCCAACTATGGCTACACCTTC.

The chain recombines TRBV15 with TRBJ2-5, with 7 bases identical to TRBD1. After removal of 4 bases from V and 5 bases from J, the junction contained 13 bases not matched to a gene. CDR1 is LNHNV, CDR2 YYDKDF, per germline (reference sequence). This CDR3 region has 16 residues. The CDR3 spells CATSIEGARPTETQYF. In DNA form, the CDR3 reads TGTGCCACCAGCATCGAGGGGGCGCGTCCAACGGAGACCCAGTACTTC.

This clone has a count of ten or more. Relative to the germline gene, one junction end is altered; a read error may explain this. The CDR3 DNA sequence: TGCGCCAGCAGCCAAGATCGTTTCGGGGGGGAGAACGGGGAGCTGTTTTTT. This sequence encodes CASSQDRFGGENGELFF. The chain carries TRBV5-4 and TRBJ2-2; TRBD2 matches at 8 bases. This CDR3 has 17 amino acids. Germline lookup yields CDR1 SGHNT and CDR2 YYREEE (reference sequence).

The V and J genes are TRBV29-1 and TRBJ2-7; D is uncertain. The V end lost 5 bases, the J end lost 0 bases, and 8 bases lay between the germline ends. CDR3 length: 12 residues. The germline CDR1 and CDR2 sequences are SQVTM and ANQGSEA. Here the CDR3 reads CSVLQSSYEQYF. CDR3 sequence (DNA): TGCAGCGTTTTACAGAGCTCCTACGAGCAGTACTTC.

This sequence joins TRBV7-2 and TRBJ2-3; TRBD2 agrees at 10 bases. In germline, CDR1 is SGHTA, CDR2 FQGNSA. After removal of 0 bases from V and 2 bases from J, the junction contained 5 bases not matched to a gene. This CDR3 contains 17 residues. CDR3 nucleotides: TGTGCCAGCAGCTTAGCGCCCCTAGCGGGGGCCACAGATACGCAGTATTTT. Protein: CASSLAPLAGATDTQYF. The whole variable domain, remainder taken from reference TRBV7-2 and TRBJ2-3, is GAGVSQSPSNKVTEKGKDVELRCDPISGHTALYWYRQSLGQGLEFLIYFQGNSAPDKSGLPSDRFSAERTGGSVSTLTIQRTQQEDSAVYLCASSLAPLAGATDTQYFGPGTRLTVL.

This clone came up a few times. The genes are TRBV7-9 and TRBJ2-7; TRBD2 aligns across 8 bases. Germline values: CDR1 SEHNR, CDR2 FQNEAQ (reference sequence). V gave up 5 bases and J gave up 7 bases; unmatched junction bases: 13. There are 15 residues in the CDR3. The CDR3 reads CASSPTWREAGEQYF. The CDR3 DNA reads as TGTGCCAGCAGCCCGACCTGGCGGGAGGCGGGAGAGCAGTACTTC. The variable domain in full, with the rest retrieved from reference TRBV7-9 and TRBJ2-7, is DTGVSQNPRHKITKRGQNVTFRCDPISEHNRLYWYRQTLGQGPEFLTYFQNEAQLEKSRLLSDRFSAERPKGSFSTLEIQRTEQGDSAMYLCASSPTWREAGEQYFGPGTRLTVT.

V gene TRBV6-6 combines with J gene TRBJ2-7; perhaps TRBD2 as D (5 bases). CDR3 length: 12 amino acids. Germline V lookup: CDR1 MNHNY, CDR2 SVGAGI (reference sequence). V was cut by 7 bases and J by 4 bases, with 11 bases left in between. The CDR3 reads CASNNPGYEQYF. The CDR3 nucleotides are TGTGCCAGCAACAACCCGGGGTACGAGCAGTACTTC.

This clone came up a few times. The chain uses TRBV29-1 and TRBJ2-3; 7 bases line up with TRBD1. The CDR3 spans 14 residues. Looked up from germline, CDR1 is SQVTM and CDR2 is ANQGSEA. With 7 bases clipped from V and 0 bases from J, the junction kept 7 bases outside the gene matches. CDR3 in amino acids: CSDQQGSSTDTQYF. CDR3 coding DNA: TGCAGCGACCAACAGGGGTCTAGCACAGATACGCAGTATTTT.

Only one count was recorded for this clone. The chain is built from TRBV5-1 and TRBJ1-1, with D perhaps matching TRBD1 (6 bases). V lost 1 base, J lost 5 bases, and 18 bases lay in between. Germline V gives CDR1 SGHRS, CDR2 YFSETQ. The CDR3 is 16 residues long. The CDR3 DNA reads as TGCGCCAGCAGCTTGTCACCAGGGGCCAAGGGGACTGAAGCTTTCTTT. Amino acids: CASSLSPGAKGTEAFF.